This T cell receptor (beta chain) was identified during a study of identical twins. TCRdb reprocessed the 5' RACE reads with MiXCR, giving one entry per CDR3 protein. The sample yields approximately 1.8 million distinct CDR3 sequences, less than 40% seen once. Germline V lookup: CDR1 LGHNA, CDR2 YNFKEQ. V was clipped by 0 bases and J by 6 bases; unmatched bases: 12. The CDR3 loop spans 17 amino acids. The chain uses TRBV4-2 and TRBJ2-7, with TRBD2 identical over 9 bases. The TCR was taken from a newborn girl in good health. The sequenced material came from cord blood. Here the CDR3 reads CASSQDKRATSGCEQYF. The CDR3 DNA follows: TGTGCCAGCAGCCAAGATAAGCGTGCGACTAGCGGCTGCGAGCAGTACTTC.